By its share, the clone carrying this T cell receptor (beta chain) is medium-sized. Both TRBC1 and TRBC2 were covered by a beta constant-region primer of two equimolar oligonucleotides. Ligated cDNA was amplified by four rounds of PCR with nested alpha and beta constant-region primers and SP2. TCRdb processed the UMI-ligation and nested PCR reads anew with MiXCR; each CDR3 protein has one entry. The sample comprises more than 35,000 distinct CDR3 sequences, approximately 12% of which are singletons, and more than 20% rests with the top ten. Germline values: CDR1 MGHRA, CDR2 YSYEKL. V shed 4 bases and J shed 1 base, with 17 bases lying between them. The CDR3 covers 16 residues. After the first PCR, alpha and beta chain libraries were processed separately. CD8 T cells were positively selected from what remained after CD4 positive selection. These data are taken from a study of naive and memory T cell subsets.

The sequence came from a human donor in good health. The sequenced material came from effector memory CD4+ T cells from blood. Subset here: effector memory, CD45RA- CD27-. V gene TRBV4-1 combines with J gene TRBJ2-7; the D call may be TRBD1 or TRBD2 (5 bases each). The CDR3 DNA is TGCGCCAGCAGCCGCCCAGGGCAGGGAGTTTCCTACGAGCAGTACTTC. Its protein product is CASSRPGQGVSYEQYF.